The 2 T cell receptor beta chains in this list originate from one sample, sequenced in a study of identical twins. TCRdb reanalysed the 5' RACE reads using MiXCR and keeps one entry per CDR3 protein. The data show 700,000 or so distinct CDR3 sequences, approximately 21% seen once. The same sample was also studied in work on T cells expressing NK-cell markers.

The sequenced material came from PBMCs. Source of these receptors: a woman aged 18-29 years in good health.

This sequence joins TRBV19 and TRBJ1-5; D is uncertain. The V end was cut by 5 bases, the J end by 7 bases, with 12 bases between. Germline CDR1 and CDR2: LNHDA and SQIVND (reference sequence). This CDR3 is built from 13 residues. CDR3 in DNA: TGTGCCAGTAGTTCCCCCCCAGGACAGCCCCAGCATTTT. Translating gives CASSSPPGQPQHF.

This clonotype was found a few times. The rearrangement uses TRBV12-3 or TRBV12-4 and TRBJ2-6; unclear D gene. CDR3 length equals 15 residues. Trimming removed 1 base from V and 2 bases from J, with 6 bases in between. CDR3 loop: CASSLDTTGANVLTF. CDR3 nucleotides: TGTGCCAGCAGTTTAGACACAACTGGGGCCAACGTCCTGACTTTC.